This TCR beta chain was identified in a study of T cells after yellow fever vaccination. Turning to the study itself: The authors prepared low-cell-number fractions using SMART-Seq v4 Ultra Low Input.

This clonotype has just a few counts. Germline V gene lookup returns CDR1 GTSNPN and CDR2 SVGIG (reference sequence). CDR3 length: 14 residues. Germline trimming cut 2 bases from V and 7 bases from J; bases unmatched to any gene: 5. TCRdb reprocessed the 5' RACE reads with MiXCR, giving one entry per CDR3 protein. The sample consists of over 85,000 distinct CDR3 sequences, around 9.8% of them appearing once. This TCR was sampled from a young man who received the YFV17D yellow fever vaccine. The material sequenced was CD8+ T cells not binding an NS4B(214-222) dextramer, sorted from PBMCs, taken roughly 15 days after the first yellow fever vaccination. This chain uses TRBV30 with TRBJ2-1, with 10 bases lining up with TRBD1. The CDR3 reads CAWSTGTGVNEQFF. Written as DNA, the CDR3 is TGTGCCTGGAGTACCGGGACAGGGGTTAATGAGCAGTTCTTC.